Below, one TCR beta chain is given with its context. The antigen remains unidentified. This sample was taken from a study of T cell responses to AZD1222 COVID-19 vaccine. Repertoires were generated with immunoSEQ multiplex PCR, while TCRdb's copy carries only in-frame clones and drops some. The sample gives about 150,000 clones, around nine tenths of which show up once; 1.8% is in the top ten. The study, taken as a whole, reports: Recipients of AZD1222 seropositive at baseline numbered only 6 or 7.

CDR1 and CDR2 (germline): MNHEY, SMNVEV (reference sequence). The CDR3 has 13 amino acids. Trimming cost V 2 bases and J 6 bases, with 8 bases left between them. The clonotype originates from an adult in good health. The material was peripheral blood, obtained on day 0 of AZD1222 vaccination. V usage is TRBV27 and J usage is TRBJ2-1; D gene unclear. The CDR3 coding sequence is TGTGCCAGCAGTTTAATGGCAACCAATGAGCAGTTCTTC. Residues: CASSLMATNEQFF.